These T cell receptor beta chains were read from a single sample in a study of blood T cell repertoires in COVID-19. Produced via immunoSEQ multiplex PCR; TCRdb's table is partial and in-frame only. The repertoire includes about 71,000 clones, more than 75% of them detected once, and around 27% sits in the top ten. The sequenced sample consisted of peripheral blood. Receptor source: a woman of 80 years or more with active or convalescent COVID-19. The CDR3 runs from the conserved cysteine through the conserved F or W. A D gene is named only where the DNA matches it firmly. Some rows mark clone size as missing; the rest say once, few, many or name a class of expanded clone.

TRBD2,.,TRBV12-3/TRBV12-4,TRBJ2-7,TGTGCCAGCAGTCCCGGGACTAATCAGTACTTC,CASSPGTNQYF
.,.,TRBV7-3,TRBJ2-7,TGTGCCAGCAGCTTAACGCCTGTCGGGAAAGGAGGGACCCTTTACTTC,CASSLTPVGKGGTLYF
.,.,TRBV2,TRBJ1-4,TGTGCCAGCAGTGAGGGGCCCGATGAAAAACTGTTTTTT,CASSEGPDEKLFF
.,.,TRBV12-3/TRBV12-4,TRBJ1-2,TGTGCCAGCAGTAAAGGACAGATGTATGGCTACACCTTC,CASSKGQMYGYTF
.,.,TRBV7-2,TRBJ2-1,TGTGCCAGCAGCTTTGAACTAGTCAATGAGCAGTTCTTC,CASSFELVNEQFF
.,.,TRBV9,TRBJ1-2,TGTGCCAGCACGTCAGGGTCGGTTAACTATGGCTACACCTTC,CASTSGSVNYGYTF
.,.,TRBV30,TRBJ2-5,TGTGCCTGGAGTCGCGGCCAAGAGACCCAGTACTTC,CAWSRGQETQYF
TRBD2,.,TRBV5-1,TRBJ2-7,TGCGCCAGCAGCTTATCGGGACTAGCGGGGGGGAGCTCCTACGAGCAGTACTTC,CASSLSGLAGGSSYEQYF
.,few,TRBV10-3,TRBJ2-2,TGTGCCATCAGACGCCTAACCGGGGAGCTGTTTTTT,CAIRRLTGELFF
.,few,TRBV28,TRBJ2-7,TGTGCCAGCACCGGGACATTCGGCGAGCAGTACTTC,CASTGTFGEQYF
.,once,TRBV5-4,TRBJ1-1,TGTGCCAGCAGCTTATCCGCCCCAGGGACTGAAGCTTTCTTT,CASSLSAPGTEAFF
TRBD1,.,TRBV5-1,TRBJ2-2,TGCGCCAGCAGCCGGCAGGGGGTCGGTACCGGGGAGCTGTTTTTT,CASSRQGVGTGELFF
TRBD2,.,TRBV7-7,TRBJ2-2,TGTGCTAGCAGCTTAAGGACTAGCGGGGCCGGGGAGCTGTTTTTT,CASSLRTSGAGELFF
TRBD2,.,TRBV5-6,TRBJ2-1,TGTGCCAGCAGCTTGGCTAGCGGGGGCCCCTACAATGAGCAGTTCTTC,CASSLASGGPYNEQFF
TRBD2,.,TRBV25-1,TRBJ2-3,TGTGCCAGCAGTGAAACTAGCGGGGGGTTTTTAGGGACAGATACGCAGTATTTT,CASSETSGGFLGTDTQYF
TRBD1,.,TRBV19,TRBJ1-4,TGTGCCAGTAGTACCACAGGGGAAGAAAAACTGTTTTTT,CASSTTGEEKLFF
.,.,TRBV11-2,TRBJ2-5,TGTGCCAGCAGCTTAAGGGGTCCTAAAGAGACCCAGTACTTC,CASSLRGPKETQYF
TRBD2,.,TRBV7-3,TRBJ2-3,TGTGCCAGCGGAGTAGCGGGGATGGCAGATACGCAGTATTTT,CASGVAGMADTQYF
.,.,TRBV19,TRBJ1-4,TGTGCCAGTAGACCCGGGCAGGGGAATGAAAAACTGTTTTTT,CASRPGQGNEKLFF
.,.,TRBV5-1,TRBJ1-6,TGCGCCAGCAGTCGTGCGGGCCGGGATAATTCACCCCTCCACTTT,CASSRAGRDNSPLHF
TRBD1,.,TRBV5-8,TRBJ1-2,TGTGCCAGCCCGACGGGACAGGGAATCTATGGCTACACCTTC,CASPTGQGIYGYTF
.,.,TRBV6-5,TRBJ2-7,TGTGCCAGCACAACGGGGGGCTCGAGCTCCTACGAGCAGTACTTC,CASTTGGSSSYEQYF
.,.,TRBV10-3,TRBJ1-2,TGTGCCATCAGTGGCCAGGGTCTGGGCTACACCTTC,CAISGQGLGYTF
TRBD1,once,TRBV4-3,TRBJ2-1,TGCGCCAGCAGCCTCGGGACAGGGGGGAATGAGCAGTTCTTC,CASSLGTGGNEQFF
.,.,TRBV6-6,TRBJ2-1,TGTGCCAGCAGTTACTCGACAGGACACAATGAGCAGTTCTTC,CASSYSTGHNEQFF
.,once,TRBV5-1,TRBJ2-2,TGCGCCAGCAGCTTGGTACAGCACACCGGGGAGCTGTTTTTT,CASSLVQHTGELFF
.,.,TRBV10-2,TRBJ2-7,TGCGCCAGCAGTGGATCTAGGTTCGAGCAGTACTTC,CASSGSRFEQYF
.,.,TRBV6-6,TRBJ2-2,TGTGCCAGCAGTCAATATACCGGGGAGCTGTTTTTT,CASSQYTGELFF
.,.,TRBV29-1,TRBJ1-1,TGCAGCGAGGAGTCGGCCGCCCACACTGAAGCTTTCTTT,CSEESAAHTEAFF
TRBD1,.,TRBV3-1/TRBV3-2,TRBJ1-5,TGTGCCAGCAGACCTCCGGGACAGGGAGGCCAGCCCCAGCATTTT,CASRPPGQGGQPQHF
.,.,TRBV4-3,TRBJ1-3,TGCGCCAGCAGCCAAGATTCAGGCCTCGGAAACACCATATATTTT,CASSQDSGLGNTIYF
.,many,TRBV21-1,TRBJ1-4,TGTGCCAGCAGCACACAGGGCATTAGGGAGGGGAATGAAAAACTGTTTTTT,CASSTQGIREGNEKLFF
.,.,TRBV28,TRBJ2-7,TGTGCCAGCAGTTCCCTGACAGGCCAGTCGTACCTCGCCTACGAGCAGTACTTC,CASSSLTGQSYLAYEQYF
.,.,TRBV6-2/TRBV6-3,TRBJ1-5,TGTGCCAGCAGTCGACTCATTCGACAGGTCAATCAGCCCCAGCATTTT,CASSRLIRQVNQPQHF
.,.,TRBV12-3/TRBV12-4,TRBJ1-6,TGTGCCAGCACGCGGGTTGGTTCACCCCTCCACTTT,CASTRVGSPLHF
.,.,TRBV2,TRBJ2-7,TGTGCCAGCCGAGAGAGGCCCGGGGTTTACGAGCAGTACTTC,CASRERPGVYEQYF
TRBD1,.,TRBV7-9,TRBJ2-7,TGTGCCAGCAGCTCTCGGGACAGTTCCTACGAGCAGTACTTC,CASSSRDSSYEQYF